This entry features one T cell receptor (beta chain) sequence. The antigen is undetermined. These data originate in a study of cytomegalovirus exposure and HLA in healthy donors. Notes on the study in general: DRB1 had the most TCR associations and HLA-C the fewest, a later analysis found, with rates varying by HLA locus. The likely explanation for a cluster of highly shared sequence variants was sequencing artifact. The authors excluded some V segments, including TRBV6-2 and TRBV6-3, as indistinguishable. The study had only CMV serostatus as immune exposure information.

V was cut by 3 bases and J by 12 bases, with 13 bases left in between. In germline, CDR1 is SGHKS, CDR2 YYEKEE (reference sequence). The CDR3 runs to 12 residues. Amplification used 60 Vbeta primers and 13 Jbeta primers. The data were produced by immunoSEQ multiplex PCR, yet TCRdb's version contains in-frame clones alone and is incomplete. Among some 110,000 clones listed, around three quarters were seen once. The sequenced sample was PBMCs. The chain combines TRBV5-5 with TRBJ2-4; D might be TRBD1 (8 bases). The clonotype comes from a woman under 30 in good health and CMV-seropositive. The CDR3 DNA reads as TGTGCCAGCAGCTGGACAGGGAGGGGTCAGTACTTC. This codes for CASSWTGRGQYF.